This T cell receptor (beta chain) originates from a study of Graves' ophthalmopathy and Graves' hyperthyroidism. Study overall: Cases classed as stable hyperthyroidism had no ophthalmopathy within 18 months of follow-up.

The study, taken as a whole, reports: For separating ophthalmopathy from stable hyperthyroidism, a 13-signature model gave around 86% sensitivity and approximately 76% specificity. Most expanded clonotypes from thyroid (those above 0.001 frequency) were also found in blood.

Amplification targeted the TCR beta CDR3 regions, with RNA transcripts as the source material. First-round RT-PCR with HTBI primers preceded a second-round multiplex PCR. Each CDR3 protein is one row after TCRdb ran MiXCR on the multiplex PCR reads. The sample consists of over a million distinct CDR3 sequences, about 35% of them appearing once. This CDR3 region has 12 residues. The V gene's germline CDR1 is DFQATT and CDR2 SNEGSKA (reference sequence). Trimming took off 5 bases at V and 1 base at J, with 8 bases between the two ends. Other autoimmune disease, uncontrolled infection, pregnancy and lactation led to exclusion. This clonotype was counted at least ten times. Its antigen is not known.

The origin of this receptor is an adult man with Graves' hyperthyroidism. The sequenced sample consisted of peripheral blood or thyroid tissue (not recorded which). The V and J genes are TRBV20-1 and TRBJ1-1, with D uncertain. CDR3 sequence reads: CSAGDSNTEAFF. As DNA, the CDR3 is TGCAGTGCTGGGGATTCGAACACTGAAGCTTTCTTT.